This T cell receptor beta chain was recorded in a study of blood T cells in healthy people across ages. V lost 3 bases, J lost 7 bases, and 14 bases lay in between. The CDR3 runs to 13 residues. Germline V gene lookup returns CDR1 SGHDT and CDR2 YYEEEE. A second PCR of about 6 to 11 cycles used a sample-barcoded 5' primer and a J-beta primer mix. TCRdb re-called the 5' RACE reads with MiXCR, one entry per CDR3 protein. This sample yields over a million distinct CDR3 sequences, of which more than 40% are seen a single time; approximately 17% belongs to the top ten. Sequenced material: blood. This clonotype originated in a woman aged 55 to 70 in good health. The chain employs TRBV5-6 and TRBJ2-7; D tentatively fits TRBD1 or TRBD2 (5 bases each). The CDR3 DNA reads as TGTGCCAGCAGCTCCCAAGGGACCGGGGAGCAGTACTTC. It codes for CASSSQGTGEQYF.